What follows describes a single T cell receptor beta chain. Antigen: not known. Unmatched junction bases numbered 12, after V lost 1 base and J lost 4 bases. Germline V CDR1 and CDR2: DFQATT, SNEGSKA (reference sequence). This CDR3 contains 16 residues. RNA transcripts yielded amplified TCR beta CDR3 regions. TCR CDR3 regions were first amplified by RT-PCR with HTBI primers. TCRdb re-derived calls from the multiplex PCR reads in MiXCR, one entry per CDR3 protein. The sample lists approximately 300,000 distinct CDR3 sequences, approximately 15% occurring once. A patient was excluded if there was uncontrolled infection, other autoimmune disease, pregnancy or lactation. The source of the PBMCs was 8 to 10 ml of fresh peripheral blood. The entry originates in a study of T cells in Graves' hyperthyroidism and ophthalmopathy. Study information: Before treatment of any kind, peripheral blood was taken at initial diagnosis.

Whole-study results and caveats: The majority of expanded thyroid clonotypes above 0.001 also appeared in blood.

The rearrangement uses TRBV20-1 and TRBJ2-7; 8 bases agree with TRBD2. The receptor's source is a young man with Graves' hyperthyroidism. The specimen sequenced was blood. This chain's CDR3 is CSARGRARLAGYEQYF. The CDR3 region has the DNA TGCAGTGCTAGAGGTCGGGCGCGGCTAGCGGGTTACGAGCAGTACTTC.